This TCR beta chain comes out of a study of blood T cell repertoires in COVID-19. Study-level background: Sources were T cells, B-cell-depleted T cells, or PBMCs; the material itself was cDNA or gDNA.

How the authors handled the data: Quantification of nucleated cells was approximated via reference gene primer amplification. Sequencing used immunoSEQ multiplex PCR; TCRdb keeps in-frame clones, though not all of them. The D gene and trimming were derived from the DNA, and the V and J assignments and clone size from that table. The profile shows around 72,000 clones, about 90% of them singletons. This receptor was identified in a human donor with active COVID-19. The donor label of this sample is uncertain. Source material: peripheral blood.

The CDR3, as DNA: TGCGCCAGCAGGGGACAGGGGGCGCAGGACGAGCAGTACTTC. This sequence encodes CASRGQGAQDEQYF. This chain links TRBV5-1 with TRBJ2-7; 12 positions agree with TRBD1. The CDR3 length is 14 residues. V lost 5 bases to trimming and J lost 5 bases; unmatched junction nucleotides: 5. Germline loops: CDR1 SGHRS, CDR2 YFSETQ.